This TCR beta chain derives from a study of blood T cell repertoires in COVID-19. Across the study: T cells, B-cell-depleted T cells, or PBMCs provided the cDNA or gDNA that served as material.

The CDR3 has 15 residues. The germline gives CDR1 LGHDT, CDR2 YNNKEL (reference sequence). J was trimmed by 2 bases and V by 6 bases; bases with no gene match: 7. Source study methods: Nucleated cell counts were estimated from reference gene primer amplification. Libraries were prepared by immunoSEQ multiplex PCR; TCRdb keeps only in-frame clonotypes and omits some of them. V and J calls and clone size are copied from that table; D and trimming were computed from the DNA. The profile covers some 210,000 clones, with 80% to 90% appearing a single time and under 3.5% taken by the ten largest. The sample was peripheral blood. The TCR was taken from a man aged 45 to 65 with active or convalescent COVID-19. The chain links TRBV3-1 (or the pseudogene TRBV3-2) to TRBJ2-7; 10 positions agree with TRBD2. The CDR3 region is CASRPFLAGAYEQYF. CDR3 DNA sequence: TGTGCCAGCAGACCTTTTCTAGCGGGGGCCTACGAGCAGTACTTC.